This entry concerns a single T cell receptor (beta chain). The antigen remains undetermined. Template switching by 5'RACE produced TCR cDNA, adding a universal primer site and UMIs. TCRdb re-analysed the 5' RACE reads in MiXCR, keeping a single row per CDR3 protein. The sample consists of roughly 500,000 distinct CDR3 sequences, about 19% of them appearing once. This CDR3 comprises 12 residues. V was clipped by 5 bases and J by 5 bases, with 9 bases between them. Germline V gene lookup returns CDR1 SNHLY and CDR2 FYNNEI. The data were obtained in a study of T cells after yellow fever vaccination. Study conclusions and caveats: After the booster, approximately 95% of CD4 and roughly nine tenths of CD8 primary-response clones were re-detected. Clonotypes appearing in both CD4 and CD8 compartments existed, and their share was small. A weaker but faster secondary response was observed, peaking on day 5 versus 15.

This sequence was found in a man aged 25-40 years who received the YFV17D yellow fever vaccine. This chain joins TRBV2 and TRBJ2-5; either TRBD1 or TRBD2 may fit D (5 bases each). The sample here was PBMCs, taken 15 days after the yellow fever booster vaccination. The CDR3 bases are TGTGCCAGCAGTACGGGGCGGGAGACCCAGTACTTC. This gives the protein CASSTGRETQYF.